Shown below are 19 T cell receptor beta chains from a single sample sequenced in a study of cytomegalovirus exposure and HLA in healthy donors. PCR was performed using 60 Vbeta and 13 Jbeta primers. Some clones are missing from TCRdb's copy, which holds only in-frame ones; the method was immunoSEQ multiplex PCR. The sample records some 150,000 clones, 70% to 85% being singletons. Sequenced input: PBMCs. Receptors were obtained from a woman between 50 and 59 years old in good health and CMV-seropositive.

The chain couples TRBV6-6 to TRBJ1-6; TRBD1 matches 7 bases. Unmatched junction bases numbered 8, after V lost 5 bases and J lost 7 bases. Germline CDR1 reads MNHNY; CDR2 reads SVGAGI (reference sequence). The CDR3 length is 15 residues. This CDR3 reads CASSRTGVSNSPLHF. CDR3 nucleotides: TGTGCCAGCAGTCGGACAGGCGTATCCAATTCACCCCTCCACTTT.

This clone has only one observation. This chain uses TRBV21-1 with TRBJ1-5; the table's D gene call, TRBD1, was not cross checked with the DNA. TRBV21-1 is deemed a pseudogene. The CDR3 runs 15 residues. Here the CDR3 DNA reads TGTGCCAGCAGCAATTTGGGACAGACGGGTCAGCCCCAGCATTTT. Amino acid sequence: CASSNLGQTGQPQHF.

The chain is built from TRBV4-3 and TRBJ1-2, with 8 bases identical to TRBD1. The ends lost 4 bases at V and 6 bases at J; junction bases unmatched: 4. Germline CDR1 is LGHNA and CDR2 is YSLEER. The CDR3 spans 13 residues. CDR3 sequence reads: CASSLAGGDGYTF. CDR3 coding DNA: TGCGCCAGCAGCCTTGCAGGGGGCGATGGCTACACCTTC.

Here the CDR3 DNA reads TGTGCCAGCAGCTTAGGGACTAGCGGGGGGTATACTACAGATACGCAGTATTTT. Amino acids: CASSLGTSGGYTTDTQYF. This rearrangement joins TRBV7-2 to TRBJ2-3; 14 nucleotides agree with TRBD2. This CDR3 spans 18 amino acids. Germline assignment: CDR1 SGHTA and CDR2 FQGNSA. V shed 1 base and J 3 bases; nucleotides not matched to a gene: 6.

This clone turned up a few times. CDR3 nucleotide sequence: TGTGCCAGCAGTGGAGCCGGGACAGGGGATCAGCCCCAGCATTTT. Translated, it gives CASSGAGTGDQPQHF. V gene TRBV6-4 combines with J gene TRBJ1-5; 10 nucleotides align to TRBD1. V shed 4 bases and J 5 bases; nucleotides not matched to a gene: 5. The CDR3 length is 15 residues. Germline assignment: CDR1 MRHNA and CDR2 SNTAGT.

On this clone: This sample also contains other DNA sequences that code for the same CDR3. V usage is TRBV15 and J usage is TRBJ1-4; TRBD1 might be the D (5 bases). Germline CDR1 and CDR2: LNHNV and YYDKDF (reference sequence). Between the trimmed V and J ends, which lost 0 bases and 4 bases, there was a span of 9 bases. The CDR3 is made up of 15 amino acids. For the CDR3, the DNA is TGTGCCACCAGCAGAGATCGGGGGGGTAATGAAAAACTGTTTTTT. Translation gives CATSRDRGGNEKLFF.

The V gene is TRBV7-2, the J gene TRBJ2-4; TRBD1 matches at 8 bases. The CDR3 is 16 amino acids. Germline V gives CDR1 SGHTA, CDR2 FQGNSA. V gave up 6 bases and J gave up 0 bases; unmatched junction bases: 7. The CDR3 bases are TGTGCCAGCAGTCAACAGGGGGGACTAGCCAAAAACATTCAGTACTTC. This gives the protein CASSQQGGLAKNIQYF. Full variable domain (rest looked up from reference TRBV7-2 and TRBJ2-4): GAGVSQSPSNKVTEKGKDVELRCDPISGHTALYWYRQSLGQGLEFLIYFQGNSAPDKSGLPSDRFSAERTGGSVSTLTIQRTQQEDSAVYLCASSQQGGLAKNIQYFGAGTRLSVL.

This chain uses TRBV6-6 with TRBJ1-4; the D gene is possibly TRBD1 (5 bases). Trimming removed 2 bases at V and 8 bases at J, with 15 bases between. Germline CDR1 and CDR2: MNHNY and SVGAGI (reference sequence). The CDR3 loop spans 15 amino acids. The CDR3: CASSYGQGLGEKLFF. The CDR3 nucleotides are TGTGCCAGCAGTTACGGGCAGGGTCTCGGCGAAAAACTGTTTTTT.

The chain links TRBV12-5 to TRBJ2-7; no firm D call. CDR3 size: 12 residues. The germline V gene encodes CDR1 LGHNT and CDR2 FRNRAP. Trimming removed 1 base from V and 4 bases from J, with 5 bases in between. The CDR3 sequence: CASGLGGYEQYF. The CDR3 DNA sequence: TGTGCTAGTGGTTTGGGCGGATACGAGCAGTACTTC.

In its sample, this clone was seen once. The V and J genes are TRBV5-8 and TRBJ2-3; weak D call: TRBD2 (6 bases). V lost 2 bases, J lost 3 bases, and 13 bases lay in between. Germline V gene data show CDR1 as SGHTS and CDR2 as YDEGEE. The CDR3 has 15 residues. The CDR3 here is CASSFGGLGTDTQYF. The CDR3 coding sequence is TGTGCCAGCAGCTTCGGGGGACTTGGGACAGATACGCAGTATTTT. Full variable domain (outside the CDR3, taken from reference TRBV5-8 and TRBJ2-3): EAGVTQSPTHLIKTRGQQATLRCSPISGHTSVYWYQQALGLGLQFLLWYDEGEERNRGNFPPRFSGRQFPNYSSELNVNALELEDSALYLCASSFGGLGTDTQYFGPGTRLTVL.

The gene calls are TRBV15 and TRBJ2-5; 8 nucleotides align to TRBD1. This CDR3 is 15 amino acids long. The junction had 6 bases not matched to a gene; V was cut back by 2 bases and J by 4 bases. The germline gives CDR1 LNHNV, CDR2 YYDKDF (reference sequence). The chain's CDR3 is CATSRSGGAGETQYF. CDR3 nucleotide sequence: TGTGCCACCAGCAGATCAGGGGGCGCGGGAGAGACCCAGTACTTC.

In DNA form, the CDR3 reads TGTGCGCATACTAGCGGGGCTAGCACAGATACGCAGTATTTT. This sequence encodes CAHTSGASTDTQYF. J is TRBJ2-3 and V is TRBV5-4; TRBD2 matches at 10 bases. This CDR3 is 14 amino acids long. The germline V gene has CDR1 SGHNT and CDR2 YYREEE (reference sequence).

The V gene is TRBV5-6, the J gene TRBJ2-3; a possible D gene is TRBD2 (6 bases). There are 13 residues in the CDR3. From germline, CDR1 is SGHDT and CDR2 YYEEEE. The V and J ends lost 8 bases and 2 bases respectively, with 12 bases between them. The CDR3 spells CASKPGATDTQYF. In nucleotides, the CDR3 is TGTGCCAGTAAACCGGGAGCCACAGATACGCAGTATTTT.

The gene calls are TRBV5-5 and TRBJ2-1; 9 bases match TRBD2. The ends lost 1 base at V and 0 bases at J; junction bases unmatched: 11. The CDR3 length is 19 residues. Germline lookup yields CDR1 SGHKS and CDR2 YYEKEE (reference sequence). This CDR3 is CASSLRPIAGGSSYNEQFF. The CDR3 coding sequence is TGTGCCAGCAGCTTGAGGCCCATTGCGGGGGGGAGCTCCTACAATGAGCAGTTCTTC.

The chain employs TRBV21-1 and TRBJ2-1; the table names TRBD1, a call not compared with the DNA. TRBV21-1 is labeled a pseudogene. The CDR3 has 15 residues. The CDR3, as DNA: TGTGCCAGCAGCTACGGGCAGGGGTCATACAATGAGCAGTTCTTC. This translates into CASSYGQGSYNEQFF.

The genes are TRBV7-9 and TRBJ2-6; TRBD1 matches at 8 bases. The germline CDR1 and CDR2 sequences are SEHNR and FQNEAQ (reference sequence). V shed 5 bases, J shed 2 bases, and the junction held 14 bases outside the gene matches. This CDR3 is 19 amino acids long. The CDR3 is CASSPTRGQAETGANVLTF. CDR3 sequence (DNA): TGTGCCAGCAGCCCGACCCGGGGACAGGCAGAGACTGGGGCCAACGTCCTGACTTTC.

The chain has TRBV19 and TRBJ1-2; weak D call: TRBD1 (6 bases). CDR3 length equals 14 residues. Trimming cost V 7 bases and J 2 bases, with 14 bases left between them. CDR1 and CDR2 (germline): LNHDA, SQIVND (reference sequence). CDR3 DNA sequence: TGTGCCAGTACCCAACCGGGACAAAACTATGGCTACACCTTC. Translation gives CASTQPGQNYGYTF.

The rearrangement links TRBV5-1 to TRBJ1-3; no clear D gene. There are 11 residues in the CDR3. The V end was cut by 10 bases, the J end by 0 bases, with 5 bases between. The germline CDR1 and CDR2 sequences are SGHRS and YFSETQ. In nucleotides, the CDR3 is TGCGCCTCAAACTCTGGAAACACCATATATTTT. Its protein is CASNSGNTIYF.

The chain joins TRBV11-2 to TRBJ2-1, with 10 bases lining up with TRBD1. The CDR3 sequence is 16 residues long. The germline CDR1 and CDR2 sequences are SGHAT and FQNNGV. V gave up 5 bases and J gave up 2 bases; unmatched junction bases: 6. CDR3 nucleotides: TGTGCCAGCAGCCAGCCCGGGACAGGGGCCTACAATGAGCAGTTCTTC. Translating gives CASSQPGTGAYNEQFF.